The T cell receptor (beta chain) under discussion was sequenced for a study of human T cells and chemical hapten exposure. Across the study: Diphenylcyclopropenone, dosed weekly to the scalp, was given to patients throughout the approximately 25-week study. Study outcomes and limitations: Sensitization with DPC brought no change to TCRs above 1 in 1000 in frequency. Among expanded TCRs, significantly more large CDR3 similarity clusters formed than among controls.

This clonotype was observed at least ten times. The antigen is unknown. The time point here: patch test 2, 6 weeks after DPC sensitization. Treatment noted: therapeutic diphenylcyclopropenone sensitization with weekly scalp DPC. The study extracted total RNA from unfractionated whole blood. Within the library, unique molecular identifiers were attached to each individual cDNA molecule. TCRdb reprocessed the RACE reads via MiXCR and lists one record per CDR3 protein. The sample lists about 42,000 distinct CDR3 sequences; approximately 10% were seen once. Germline V gene data show CDR1 as MNHNY and CDR2 as SVGAGI (reference sequence). The CDR3 length is 15 residues. Trimming cost V 7 bases and J 4 bases; bases outside gene matches: 7.

The clonotype originates from a woman between 25 and 40 years old with alopecia areata. Some clones in this sample may be carry-over from other donors' samples. The material sequenced was whole blood, taken in connection with sensitization to the hapten diphenylcyclopropenone (DPC). The rearrangement links TRBV6-6 to TRBJ2-6, with 7 positions matching TRBD1. The chain's CDR3 is CASTLTGSGANVLTF. The CDR3, as DNA: TGTGCCAGCACCTTGACAGGGTCCGGGGCCAACGTCCTGACTTTC.